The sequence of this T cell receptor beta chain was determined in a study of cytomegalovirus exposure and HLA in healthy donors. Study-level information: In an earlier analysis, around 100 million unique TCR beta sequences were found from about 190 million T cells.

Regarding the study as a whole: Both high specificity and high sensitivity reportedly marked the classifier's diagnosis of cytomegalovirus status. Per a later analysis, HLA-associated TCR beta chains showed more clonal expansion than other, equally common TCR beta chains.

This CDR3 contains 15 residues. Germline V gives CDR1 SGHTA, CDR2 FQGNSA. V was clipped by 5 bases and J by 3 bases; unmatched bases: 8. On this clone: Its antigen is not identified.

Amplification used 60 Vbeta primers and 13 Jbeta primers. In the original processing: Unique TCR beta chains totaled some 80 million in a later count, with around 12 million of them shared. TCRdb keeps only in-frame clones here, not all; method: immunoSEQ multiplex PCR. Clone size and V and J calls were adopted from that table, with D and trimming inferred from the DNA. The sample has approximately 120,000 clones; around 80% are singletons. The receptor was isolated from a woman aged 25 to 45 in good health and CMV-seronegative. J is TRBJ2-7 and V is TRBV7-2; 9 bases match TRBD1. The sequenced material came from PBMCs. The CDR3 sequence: CASSPRGQGYYEQYF. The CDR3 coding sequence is TGTGCCAGCAGCCCCCGGGGACAGGGTTACTACGAGCAGTACTTC.